The clone carrying this T cell receptor beta chain was detected many times. The sample originates from a study of CD8+CD57+ T cells in acquired aplastic anemia. TCR beta VDJ and CDR3 profiling used genomic DNA as template. TCRdb called the reads again in MiXCR, with one record for every CDR3 protein. The sample includes about 200,000 distinct CDR3 sequences, almost 50% of them seen just once. Patients included in sequencing had previously demonstrated CD8+CD57+ cell expansion by flow cytometry. Germline assignment: CDR1 SGHRS and CDR2 YFSETQ. Between the trimmed V and J ends, which lost 3 bases and 12 bases, there was a span of 19 bases. CDR3 length equals 14 residues.

This chain links TRBV5-1 with TRBJ2-1, with D possibly TRBD1 on 6 matching bases. The sequenced material came from sorted CD4+, CD8+, or CD8+CD57+ T cells (not recorded which) from PBMCs. The origin of this receptor is a human donor with aplastic anemia. CDR3 in amino acids: CASSSYVQQGSQFF. CDR3 DNA: TGCGCCAGCAGCTCTTATGTTCAACAGGGTTCGCAGTTCTTC.